These T cell receptor beta chains were read from a single sample in a study of T cells after yellow fever vaccination. TCRdb re-called the 5' RACE reads with MiXCR, one entry per CDR3 protein. The table records 150,000 to 200,000 distinct CDR3 sequences, 5.5% to 7.5% of them present only once. This specimen consisted of CD4+ T cells sorted from PBMCs, obtained 4 to 6 days after the first yellow fever vaccination. Receptor source: a man aged 18 to 35 who received the YFV17D yellow fever vaccine. The CDR3 runs from the conserved cysteine through the conserved F or W. The order of the fields is V gene, D gene, J gene, clone size, CDR3 DNA, CDR3 protein. The D gene is left open where the match is weak. Some rows have no size entry. The others give once, few or many, or a class for an expanded clone.

TRBV6-1,TRBD1,TRBJ1-2,-,TGTGCCAGCAGTGGGCCGGGACAGGGGGCTCGTGGCTACACCTTC,CASSGPGQGARGYTF
TRBV11-2,TRBD1,TRBJ2-5,many,TGTGCCAGCAGCCAAACCACAGGGGGCTTGGTAGAGACCCAGTACTTC,CASSQTTGGLVETQYF
TRBV7-2,-,TRBJ1-1,many,TGTGCCAGCAGCTTAGGGGGGACACCCTCGAACACTGAAGCTTTCTTT,CASSLGGTPSNTEAFF
TRBV4-3,-,TRBJ1-5,many,TGCGCCGGTAGAGCGGGGCGGGGGAATCAGCCCCAGCATTTT,CAGRAGRGNQPQHF
TRBV10-3,-,TRBJ1-5,few,TGTGCCATCAGTAAACAGGGAACCCATCAGCCCCAGCATTTT,CAISKQGTHQPQHF
TRBV5-1,-,TRBJ2-2,many,TGCGCCAGCAGCTTGGTTGGGTCGAACACCGGGGAGCTGTTTTTT,CASSLVGSNTGELFF
TRBV5-4,-,TRBJ1-5,-,TGTGCCAGCAGCTTGGAGATCAATCAGCCCCAGCATTTT,CASSLEINQPQHF
TRBV20-1,TRBD2,TRBJ2-3,-,TGCAGTGCTAGGGAAGCGGGGGCAACAGATACGCAGTATTTT,CSAREAGATDTQYF
TRBV4-3,-,TRBJ2-3,many,TGCGCCAGCAGCCAAGAATTTCGGGGACAAGGGTTCACAGATACGCAGTATTTT,CASSQEFRGQGFTDTQYF
TRBV5-1,-,TRBJ1-1,many,TGCGCCAGCACCCCGGACAGTCACACTGAAGCTTTCTTT,CASTPDSHTEAFF
TRBV7-9,-,TRBJ1-1,many,TGTGCCAGCAGCTTAGACGGTCATACTGAAGCTTTCTTT,CASSLDGHTEAFF
TRBV5-5,-,TRBJ1-1,-,TGTGCCAGCAGCTTGGTAAGATGGACTTTTACAGCTTTCTTT,CASSLVRWTFTAFF
TRBV25-1,-,TRBJ1-1,many,TGTGCCAGCAGTGCGGACCGGGACCGGGGCGCTTTCTTT,CASSADRDRGAFF
TRBV3-1,-,TRBJ2-3,-,TGTGCCAGCAGCCTTTATCGGGATACGCAGTATTTT,CASSLYRDTQYF
TRBV10-3,TRBD2,TRBJ2-7,many,TGTGCCATCAGCAGAAGCGGGGGCTCAAGGATATACGAGCAGTACTTC,CAISRSGGSRIYEQYF
TRBV6-6,-,TRBJ1-2,many,TGTGCCGGAGGATCTGATAATTATGGCTACACCTTC,CAGGSDNYGYTF
TRBV28,TRBD2,TRBJ2-3,many,TGTGCCAGCAGCCTGACTAGCGGGGGGGTACAGGATACGCAGTATTTT,CASSLTSGGVQDTQYF
TRBV18,-,TRBJ2-5,-,TGTGCCAGCTCACCTAGACAGGTCCAAGAGACCCAGTACTTC,CASSPRQVQETQYF
TRBV27,TRBD1,TRBJ2-3,-,TGTGCCAGCAGTTCGGTACCGGGACAGGGGGCAACAGATACGCAGTATTTT,CASSSVPGQGATDTQYF
TRBV4-2,TRBD1,TRBJ1-1,-,TGTGCCAGCAGCCAAGATGCGGGCAGGGGGCCCAGTGAAGCTTTCTTT,CASSQDAGRGPSEAFF
TRBV3-1,TRBD2,TRBJ2-3,-,TGTGCCAGCAGCCGTCCTACTAGCGGCGGATTAATGGATACGCAGTATTTT,CASSRPTSGGLMDTQYF
TRBV24-1,-,TRBJ1-4,many,TGTGCCACCTCCTTCGATGGGGCTAATGAAAAACTGTTTTTT,CATSFDGANEKLFF
TRBV12-3/TRBV12-4,-,TRBJ2-2,many,TGTGCCAGCAGTTTCCAGAAAAACACCGGGGAGCTGTTTTTT,CASSFQKNTGELFF
TRBV7-9,TRBD1,TRBJ2-7,many,TGTGCCAGCAGCCTCGACAGGGACGGCTCCTACGAGCAGTACTTC,CASSLDRDGSYEQYF
TRBV7-9,-,TRBJ2-3,many,TGTGCCAGCGGTGGGAGTTGGGATACGCAGTATTTT,CASGGSWDTQYF
TRBV20-1,-,TRBJ2-3,many,TGCAGTGCCCCGGGACCCTACACAGATACGCAGTATTTT,CSAPGPYTDTQYF
TRBV20-1,-,TRBJ2-4,few,TGCAGTGCGTACGGGGGAAGCGCCAAAAACATTCAGTACTTC,CSAYGGSAKNIQYF
TRBV7-2,-,TRBJ2-3,few,TGTGCCAGCAGCGACCCATTCCGTGCTACGCAGTATTTT,CASSDPFRATQYF
TRBV10-3,-,TRBJ2-5,few,TGTGCCATCAGCAGTCTCCAAGAGACCCAGTACTTC,CAISSLQETQYF
TRBV2,-,TRBJ2-5,many,TGTGCCAGCACCAGACAGACCCAAGAGACCCAGTACTTC,CASTRQTQETQYF
TRBV18,TRBD2,TRBJ2-5,-,TGTGCCAGCTCCCAAGGACTAGCGGGGGCTACCCGAGAGACCCAGTACTTC,CASSQGLAGATRETQYF
TRBV27,-,TRBJ2-3,many,TGTGCCAGCCCCCAGCGGAGGAGCACAGATACGCAGTATTTT,CASPQRRSTDTQYF
TRBV7-8,TRBD2,TRBJ2-5,few,TGTGCCAGCAGCTCCATCTTTTCTAGCGGGCATACGAGCTCCCAAGAGACCCAGTACTTC,CASSSIFSSGHTSSQETQYF
TRBV27,TRBD2,TRBJ2-1,-,TGTGCCACCGGGACTAGAGGGGGGGGTCGGTTCTTC,CATGTRGGGRFF
TRBV5-5,-,TRBJ2-7,many,TGTGCCAGCAGCTTGCCTGGGAGTAGCTCCTACGAGCAGTACTTC,CASSLPGSSSYEQYF
TRBV5-1,-,TRBJ2-3,-,TGCGCCAGCAGCTTGGGTCGGTCCCAGGTCACAGATACGCAGTATTTT,CASSLGRSQVTDTQYF
TRBV6-1,-,TRBJ2-7,-,TGTGCCAGCAAATTCGGGACATCGTCCTACGAGCAGTACTTC,CASKFGTSSYEQYF
TRBV19,TRBD2,TRBJ2-3,few,TGTGCCAGTAGTATAGGGGCTAGCGGCCTAATTGGAGATACGCAGTATTTT,CASSIGASGLIGDTQYF
TRBV7-2,-,TRBJ2-5,many,TGTGCCAGCAGCTTAGACGTACGGGAGACCCAGTACTTC,CASSLDVRETQYF
TRBV24-1,-,TRBJ1-4,many,TGTGCCACCAGTGAGGGCTCTAATGAAAAACTGTTTTTT,CATSEGSNEKLFF
TRBV20-1,-,TRBJ1-1,many,TGCAGTTCTCCCTGGAGGGGCGCTGAAGCTTTCTTT,CSSPWRGAEAFF
TRBV7-2,TRBD2,TRBJ2-1,few,TGTGCCAGCAGCTTACTCCCCAGCGGGGGGCCCTACAATGAGCAGTTCTTC,CASSLLPSGGPYNEQFF
TRBV6-1,TRBD1,TRBJ1-5,few,TGTGCCAGCTGTGAGGGGGGACAGCTGGTTCCCCAGCATTTT,CASCEGGQLVPQHF
TRBV7-2,-,TRBJ2-3,many,TGTGCCAGCAGCAAATCGGTTTTACGGCCAGATACGCAGTATTTT,CASSKSVLRPDTQYF
TRBV7-2,-,TRBJ2-3,few,TGTGCCAGCAGCTTGCAAGGGGCGGGCACAGATACGCAGTATTTT,CASSLQGAGTDTQYF
TRBV4-3,-,TRBJ1-2,many,TGCGCCAGCAGCCTTTCAGGGAATGGCTACACCTTC,CASSLSGNGYTF
TRBV5-1,-,TRBJ1-1,many,TGCGCCAGCCGGTCCCGGGCGGTGAGGCACACTGAAGCTTTCTTT,CASRSRAVRHTEAFF
TRBV20-1,TRBD1,TRBJ2-1,few,TGCAGTGCTAGAGACCCCACAGGGGGCAGTGAGCAGTTCTTC,CSARDPTGGSEQFF
TRBV5-1,-,TRBJ2-2,many,TGCGCCAGCAACGACAGGTCCTCGAACACCGGGGAGCTGTTTTTT,CASNDRSSNTGELFF
TRBV5-1,-,TRBJ2-3,few,TGCGCCAGCAGCTTGGCCGTGGTCAGCACAGATACGCAGTATTTT,CASSLAVVSTDTQYF
TRBV20-1,TRBD1,TRBJ1-6,many,TGCAGTGCCCTGACAGGGGGTTATAATTCACCCCTCCACTTT,CSALTGGYNSPLHF
TRBV5-5,-,TRBJ2-1,many,TGTGCCAGCAGCCCCACCCGGCGGAATGAGCAGTTCTTC,CASSPTRRNEQFF
TRBV10-1,-,TRBJ2-5,many,TGCGCCAGCAGTGAGTCGGCGACGGGCAAAGAGACCCAGTACTTC,CASSESATGKETQYF
TRBV6-5,-,TRBJ2-7,few,TGTGCCAGCACCCATGGTTCCGGCGGCTCCTACGAGCAGTACTTC,CASTHGSGGSYEQYF
TRBV5-1,-,TRBJ1-1,many,TGCGCCAGCAGCGGGGGGGCGGCGATGAACACTGAAGCTTTCTTT,CASSGGAAMNTEAFF
TRBV7-2,TRBD2,TRBJ2-3,-,TGTGCCAGCAGGTCCCCGACTAGCGGGGTGGTCGGGACGCAGTATTTT,CASRSPTSGVVGTQYF
TRBV19,-,TRBJ2-3,few,TGTGCCACCAGGACGGCGAGCACAGATACGCAGTATTTT,CATRTASTDTQYF
TRBV10-3,-,TRBJ1-1,many,TGTGCCGGGAGGGACTTATCGAACACTGAAGCTTTCTTT,CAGRDLSNTEAFF
TRBV10-3,-,TRBJ2-2,-,TGTGCCATCAGTGATTCTTTCGAGAACACGGGGGAGCTGTTTTTT,CAISDSFENTGELFF